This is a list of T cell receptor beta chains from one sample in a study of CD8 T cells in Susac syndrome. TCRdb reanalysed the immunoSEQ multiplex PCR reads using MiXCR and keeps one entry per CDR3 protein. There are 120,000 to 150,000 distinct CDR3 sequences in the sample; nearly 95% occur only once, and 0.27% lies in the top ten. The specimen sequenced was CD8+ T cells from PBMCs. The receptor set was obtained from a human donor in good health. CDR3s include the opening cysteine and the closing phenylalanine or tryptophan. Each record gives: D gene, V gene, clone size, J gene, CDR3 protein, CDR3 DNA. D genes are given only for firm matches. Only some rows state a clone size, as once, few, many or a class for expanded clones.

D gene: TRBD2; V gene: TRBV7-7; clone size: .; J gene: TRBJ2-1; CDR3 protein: CASSVLAGDNEQFF; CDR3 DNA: TGTGCTAGCAGCGTACTAGCGGGAGACAATGAGCAGTTCTTC
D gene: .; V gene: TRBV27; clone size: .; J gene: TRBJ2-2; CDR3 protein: CATHGPPNTGELFF; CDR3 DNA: TGTGCCACCCACGGGCCACCGAACACCGGGGAGCTGTTTTTT
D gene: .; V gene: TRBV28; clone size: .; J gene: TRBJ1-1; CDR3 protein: CASSDTRNTEAFF; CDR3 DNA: TGTGCCAGCAGTGACACAAGGAACACTGAAGCTTTCTTT
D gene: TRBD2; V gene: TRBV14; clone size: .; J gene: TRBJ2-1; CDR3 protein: CASVPSSGSDYEQFF; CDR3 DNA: TGTGCCAGCGTACCCTCTAGCGGGAGTGACTATGAGCAGTTCTTC
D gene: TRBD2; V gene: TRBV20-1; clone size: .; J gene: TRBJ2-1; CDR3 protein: CSARDPQREYNEQFF; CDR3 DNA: TGCAGTGCTAGAGATCCCCAGCGGGAGTACAATGAGCAGTTCTTC
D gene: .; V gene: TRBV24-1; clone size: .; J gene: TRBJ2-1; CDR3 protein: CATSDRNSLRHSYNEQFF; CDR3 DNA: TGTGCCACCAGTGATCGGAATTCTCTTAGGCATTCTTACAATGAGCAGTTCTTC
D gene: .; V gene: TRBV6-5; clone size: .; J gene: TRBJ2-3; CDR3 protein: CASSYAQGKSSTDTQYF; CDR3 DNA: TGTGCCAGCAGTTACGCCCAGGGGAAGTCCAGTACAGATACGCAGTATTTT
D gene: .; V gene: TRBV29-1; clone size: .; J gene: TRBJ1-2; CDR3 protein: CSVEEWGQNYGYTF; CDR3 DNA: TGCAGCGTTGAAGAGTGGGGCCAGAACTATGGCTACACCTTC
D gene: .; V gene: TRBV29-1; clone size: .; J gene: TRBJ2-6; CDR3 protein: CSVFSQDSGANVLTF; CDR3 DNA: TGCAGCGTTTTTTCCCAGGACTCTGGGGCCAACGTCCTGACTTTC
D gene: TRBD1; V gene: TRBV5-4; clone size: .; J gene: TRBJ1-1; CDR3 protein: CASSAGGLNTEAFF; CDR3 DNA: TGTGCCAGCAGCGCAGGGGGCTTGAACACTGAAGCTTTCTTT
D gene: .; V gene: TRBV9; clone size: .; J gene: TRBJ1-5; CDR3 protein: CASSNGRNQPQHF; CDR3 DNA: TGTGCCAGCAGCAACGGACGGAATCAGCCCCAGCATTTT
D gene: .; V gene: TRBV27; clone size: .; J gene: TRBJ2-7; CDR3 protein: CASSLSSRAPYEQYF; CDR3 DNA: TGTGCCAGCAGTTTATCAAGCAGGGCCCCCTACGAGCAGTACTTC
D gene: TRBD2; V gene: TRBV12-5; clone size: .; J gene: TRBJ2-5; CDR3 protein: CASGWGLAGETQYF; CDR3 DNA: TGTGCTAGTGGTTGGGGACTAGCGGGAGAGACCCAGTACTTC
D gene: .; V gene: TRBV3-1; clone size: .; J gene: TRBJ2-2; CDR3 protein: CASSHGPSDNTGELFF; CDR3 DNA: TGTGCCAGCAGCCATGGTCCTAGCGATAACACCGGGGAGCTGTTTTTT
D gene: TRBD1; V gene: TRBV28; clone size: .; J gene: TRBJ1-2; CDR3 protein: CASSFQGGNYGYTF; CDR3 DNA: TGTGCCAGCAGTTTCCAGGGGGGGAACTATGGCTACACCTTC
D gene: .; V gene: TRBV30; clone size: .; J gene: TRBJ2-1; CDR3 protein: CARRDYNEQFF; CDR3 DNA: TGTGCTCGCCGGGACTACAATGAGCAGTTCTTC
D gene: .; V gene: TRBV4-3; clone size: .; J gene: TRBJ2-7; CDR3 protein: CASSQDRVAAEQYF; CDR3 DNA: TGCGCCAGCAGCCAAGACAGGGTAGCCGCCGAGCAGTACTTC
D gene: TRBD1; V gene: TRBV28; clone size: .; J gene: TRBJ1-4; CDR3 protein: CASSSTGTGREKLFF; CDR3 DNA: TGTGCCAGCAGTTCAACCGGGACAGGTCGGGAAAAACTGTTTTTT
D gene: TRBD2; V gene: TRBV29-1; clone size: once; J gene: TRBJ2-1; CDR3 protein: CSVEDAGGPRYNEQFF; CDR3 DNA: TGCAGCGTTGAGGATGCGGGAGGGCCTCGGTACAATGAGCAGTTCTTC
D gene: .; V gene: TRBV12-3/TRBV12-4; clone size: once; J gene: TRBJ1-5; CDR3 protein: CASSRRTERAQHF; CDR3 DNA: TGTGCCAGCAGCCGCCGGACCGAGAGGGCCCAGCATTTT
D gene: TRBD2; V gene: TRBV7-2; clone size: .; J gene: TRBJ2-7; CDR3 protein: CASSLGGPAYEQYF; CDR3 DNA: TGTGCCAGCAGCTTGGGAGGGCCCGCCTACGAGCAGTACTTC
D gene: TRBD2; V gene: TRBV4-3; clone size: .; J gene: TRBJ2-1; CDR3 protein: CASSSGGGGYNEQFF; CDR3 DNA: TGCGCCAGCAGCTCCGGCGGGGGGGGCTACAATGAGCAGTTCTTC
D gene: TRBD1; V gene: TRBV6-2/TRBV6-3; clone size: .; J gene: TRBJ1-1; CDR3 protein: CASGATGLNTEAFF; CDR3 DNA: TGTGCCAGCGGGGCGACAGGGCTGAACACTGAAGCTTTCTTT
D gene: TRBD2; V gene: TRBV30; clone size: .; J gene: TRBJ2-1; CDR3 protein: CAWLNGTSENEQFF; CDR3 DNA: TGTGCCTGGTTAAACGGGACTAGCGAGAATGAGCAGTTCTTC